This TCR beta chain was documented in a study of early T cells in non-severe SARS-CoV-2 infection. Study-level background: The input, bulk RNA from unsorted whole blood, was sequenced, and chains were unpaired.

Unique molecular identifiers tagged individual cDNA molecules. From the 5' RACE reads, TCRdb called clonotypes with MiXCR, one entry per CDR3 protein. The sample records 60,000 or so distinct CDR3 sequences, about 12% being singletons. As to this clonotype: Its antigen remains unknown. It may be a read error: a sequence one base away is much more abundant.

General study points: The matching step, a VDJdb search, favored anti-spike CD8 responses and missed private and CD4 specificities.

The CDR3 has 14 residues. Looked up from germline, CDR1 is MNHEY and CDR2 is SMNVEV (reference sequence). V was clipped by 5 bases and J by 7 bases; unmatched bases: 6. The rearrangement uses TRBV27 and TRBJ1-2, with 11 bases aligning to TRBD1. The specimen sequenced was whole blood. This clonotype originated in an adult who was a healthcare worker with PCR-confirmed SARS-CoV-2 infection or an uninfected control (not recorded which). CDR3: CASSPPGTGGGYTF. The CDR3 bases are TGTGCCAGCAGTCCCCCCGGGACAGGGGGTGGCTACACCTTC.